This record covers a single T cell receptor (beta chain). The CDR3 sequence is 13 residues long. Germline V gene sequence: CDR1 PRHDT, CDR2 FYEKMQ (reference sequence). The V segment lost 7 bases and the J segment 4 bases; nucleotides outside the gene matches: 4. Assay used: immunoSEQ multiplex PCR; TCRdb lists only in-frame clones, some missing. The data hold 16,000 or so clones, with about 88% observed a single time. Peripheral blood came from all dose cohorts at three timepoints. This entry is derived from a study of OX40 agonist ivuxolimab in advanced cancers. The sequence was collected from an adult with an advanced solid tumor such as melanoma, head and neck, liver or kidney cancer. Here the sequenced sample was CD4+ or CD8+ T cells sorted from blood, taken in a trial of the OX40 agonist ivuxolimab. The V call is TRBV13, the J call TRBJ2-7; 10 nucleotides match TRBD2. CDR3 sequence reads: CASKREGRYEQYF. The CDR3 region has the DNA TGTGCCAGCAAGCGGGAGGGCCGATACGAGCAGTACTTC.